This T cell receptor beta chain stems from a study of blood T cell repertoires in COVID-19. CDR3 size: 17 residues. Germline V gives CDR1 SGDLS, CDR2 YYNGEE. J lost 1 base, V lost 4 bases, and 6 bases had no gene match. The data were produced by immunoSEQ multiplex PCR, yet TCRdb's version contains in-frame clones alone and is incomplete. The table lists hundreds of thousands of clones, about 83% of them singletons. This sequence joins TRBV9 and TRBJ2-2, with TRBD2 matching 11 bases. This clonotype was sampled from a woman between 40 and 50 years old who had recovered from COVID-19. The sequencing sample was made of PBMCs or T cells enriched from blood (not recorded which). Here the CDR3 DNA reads TGTGCCAGCAGCCTGGCCGGGACTAGCGGGAACACCGGGGAGCTGTTTTTT. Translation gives CASSLAGTSGNTGELFF.